Listed here is a single T cell receptor beta chain. No antigen is known for it. No much larger clonotype is one base removed from it; base qualities were not supplied. Other nucleotide sequences from this sample produce the same CDR3. These data come from a study of cytomegalovirus exposure and HLA in healthy donors (dated by TCRdb to the late 2010s). Some background on the complete study: In an earlier analysis of under 600 of the donors, under 300 Gb of sequence data and 117 million unique TCR beta sequences from about 179 million T cells were reported. An early release covering more than 500 HLA-typed donors comprised approximately 290 gigabases of sequencing data and roughly 86 million unique TCR sequences. Among the roughly 400 genotyped donors, 75% to 90% belonged to the genetic ancestry cluster associated with self-reported Caucasian donors. The study aimed to test whether cataloging public T cell receptors could reveal signatures of past pathogen exposure. The study used immunosequencing to profile the T cell repertoires of 666 subjects and linked those repertoires to cytomegalovirus serostatus. A separate validation cohort of roughly 120 different subjects was used in addition to the roughly 700-subject first cohort. To predict cytomegalovirus infection status, the study combined high-throughput TCR immunosequencing, statistical association of individual TCRs with disease status, and machine learning. A later analysis re-examined previously published TCR beta repertoires from more than 550 donors and added high-resolution HLA genotyping to investigate patterns of TCR occurrence. Rather than using new phenotypic data, the later analysis identified candidate immune exposures from TCR beta sequences and from how often those sequences occurred across donors. An earlier analysis of around 640 of the donors used high-throughput TCR beta sequencing to judge whether each TCR beta V gene segment behaved as functional or pseudogenic. Donor age, sex, ethnicity and CMV serostatus were compiled alongside the repertoire data. Genome-wide SNP genotypes for about 65% of the 666 donors were used in a later genetic analysis, which treated that subset as a discovery cohort. Every repertoire in the discovery cohort had been generated on one and the same sequencing platform. HLA typing included class I and class II loci at four-digit resolution. Typing coverage varied by locus: roughly 629-630 donors for A, B, C, DRB1 and DQB1; under 550 for DQA1; approximately 610 for DPA1; more than 450 for DPB1. Five DR-DQ haplotypes were treated as single units for association and clustering because of strong linkage in the cohort. Among 300 to 500 genotyped donors of the cohort, an average of around 250,000 unique TCR beta nucleotide sequences was sequenced per donor, of which approximately 18% were non-productive.

Library creation used the immunoSEQ multiplex PCR assay. For the multiplex PCR, a mixture combining 60 forward primers for TCR Vbeta segments and 13 reverse primers for TCR Jbeta segments was used. The CDR3 region of rearranged TCR beta genes was amplified from genomic DNA with a multiplex PCR assay. The Illumina HiSeq System was used to sequence the amplified TCR beta libraries as 87-base-pair reads. On the authors' methods: In a later analysis, tens of millions of unique TCR beta chains were counted across the roughly 610 repertoires, and roughly 11 million of these chains were shared by at least two donors. Raw reads were error-corrected and collapsed into unique sequences with a nearest-neighbor algorithm that merged closely related sequences to remove PCR and sequencing errors. To assign V, D and J gene segments, CDR3 sequences were aligned to IMGT reference sequences. For a sequence to be retained, a match of at least six nucleotides to both a V gene segment and a J gene segment was required. Rearrangements were called productive when the CDR3 lacked stop codons and stayed in frame with V and J; all others were non-productive. CDR3 was defined by IMGT convention, running from the second conserved V-encoded cysteine to the conserved J-encoded phenylalanine. In an earlier analysis of 587 of the donors, sequences lacking an unambiguous match to a single V gene segment were excluded. In an earlier analysis of a few hundred of the donors, V segments were called functional above 56.7% productive rearrangements and were called segregating when the between-donor standard deviation exceeded 5%. A statistical classification framework was built for diagnosing cytomegalovirus status from the catalog of TCR beta chain sequences. In a later analysis, V and J genes were assigned by comparing TCR nucleotide sequences against IMGT/GENE-DB human TR gene sequences. In a later analysis, CDR3 sequences and most-parsimonious VDJ recombination scenarios were assigned using the TCRdist pipeline. A later analysis defined each TCR beta chain by its CDR3 amino acid sequence plus V-gene family, and excluded reads lacking a unique V-gene family. To address suspected cross-contamination and a sequencing artifact, a later analysis removed 550 to 750 highly shared, low-generation-probability nucleotide sequences. In a later analysis, a clonal expansion index for each public chain was calculated from normalized within-repertoire ranks of inferred template counts. A later analysis computed generation probabilities with a VDJ recombination model fitted to out-of-frame rearrangements, and checked the results against IGoR. In a later analysis, TCR-TCR, TCR-HLA and TCR-CMV co-occurrence was scored with hypergeometric tests, and a repertoire-size bias correction was applied to TCR pairs. In a later analysis, false discovery rates were estimated by permuting HLA or CMV assignments 20 times. In a later analysis, co-occurring TCRs were grouped using DBSCAN, and TCRdist sequence similarity was added for clustering within HLA-allele-positive subsets. For co-occurrence clustering, repertoires with fewer than 30,000 or more than 120,000 public chains were excluded, along with a handful of repertoires with anomalous nucleotide sharing. TCRdb mirrors the immuneACCESS table, restricted to in-frame sequences. Some clones are absent from its copies; in checked studies, under half trace to an unresolved V gene, and the reason for the others is unknown. Clone size and the V and J calls come from that table; the DNA yielded D and trimming. The sample table records 110,000 to 150,000 clones; over 60% of these occur just once. About 1.6% of the sample lies in the top ten.

The cohort comprised around 690 healthy bone marrow donors. All cohort members were sampled while nominally healthy, although unrecorded immune exposures were likely present. The donor tested CMV seronegative and was one of the 352 seronegative cohort members. A peripheral blood sample was collected from each donor, and TCR beta sequencing was performed on peripheral blood mononuclear cells. Genomic DNA was extracted from the blood cell samples with the Qiagen DNeasy Blood Extraction Kit. Study-level results and caveats: About 17 rarely observed V segments, including chromosome 9 orphons, were excluded from the earlier analysis of some 590 of the donors because counts were too low. The classifier was reported to diagnose cytomegalovirus status with high specificity and sensitivity in both the original cohort and the validation cohort. Strong co-occurrence of HLA alleles, especially DR and DQ, made assigning TCR associations to individual alleles difficult. In an earlier analysis of approximately 590 of the donors, most TCR beta V segments were observed in productive rearrangements about 87% or about 30% of the time, broadly matching IMGT annotations. A later analysis associated about 18,000 TCR beta sequences with specific HLA alleles at a false discovery rate of 0.05. A further reported finding was that TCR beta sequences accurately predicted the HLA-A and HLA-B alleles for most subjects in the first cohort. A later analysis found that HLA-associated TCR beta chains were more clonally expanded and had lower generation probabilities than equally common non-associated chains. Correlated functional status among segregating V segments might be attributable to linkage disequilibrium, but an unknown experimental factor could not be ruled out. In a later genetic analysis, a missense DCLRE1C variant was associated with V-gene and J-gene trimming of TCR beta chains, and the association was replicated in an independent cohort. Across donors, most TCR sequences were observed very rarely, whereas some public TCRs were present in many individuals. The authors suggested that the approach could potentially be extended to other disease states and immunological phenotypes. According to a later analysis, most CMV-associated TCR beta chains appeared to be HLA-restricted, and the HLA associations seemed to be driven largely by CMV exposure. Immune exposure information for the cohort was limited to CMV serostatus. A later genetic analysis reported fewer N-insertions in productive TCRs among donors in an Asian-associated ancestry cluster than the approximately 700-donor mean. Several of the top co-occurrence clusters appeared to be linked to parvovirus B19, influenza, CMV and Epstein-Barr virus, according to a later analysis. Three of the identified cytomegalovirus-associated TCR beta chains were confirmed in vitro to be specific for cytomegalovirus antigens. A total of 150 or so TCR beta chains were listed by the study as associated with cytomegalovirus. In this cohort, only TCR beta chains were sequenced, and detectable features were limited by the absence of alpha or paired-chain data. HLA typing was unavailable for some donors at each locus, so association tests used only the typed subset. A cluster of highly shared sequence variants was judged likely to represent a technical artifact of the sequencing pipeline. A later analysis found that TCR association rates varied across HLA loci, with DRB1 alleles showing the most associated TCRs and HLA-C alleles the fewest. The presence/absence analyses assumed that sequencing depth was roughly uniform across donors, and that assumption may not be true.

The sequence came from a female donor in good health and CMV-seronegative. Material for sequencing was PBMCs.

The CDR3 corresponds to CASSLGRGGGQPQHF. The DNA sequence follows: TGTGCCAGCAGCTTAGGCCGGGGAGGTGGTCAGCCCCAGCATTTT. Recombination linked TRBV13 to TRBJ1-5, with an unclear D gene assignment. As encoded in the germline V gene (reference sequence), CDR1 is PRHDT while CDR2 is FYEKMQ. V gives up 0 bases and J gives up 6 bases, and the segment between their germline ends measures 12 bases. The CDR3, from cysteine to phenylalanine, totals 15 residues. Kept here is only the CDR3 DNA, which spans 45 bases and is read in frame from base 1.